Below, 14 T cell receptor beta chains from the same sample are listed, as sequenced in a study of blood T cell repertoires in COVID-19. Clones were sequenced by immunoSEQ multiplex PCR, and TCRdb holds only the in-frame ones, with some missing. The sample records 300,000 to 350,000 clones, approximately 89% being singletons. Material for sequencing was peripheral blood. The source is a young woman who had recovered from COVID-19.

V is TRBV11-3 and J is TRBJ2-2; unclear D gene. V was pared by 0 bases and J by 7 bases, with 9 bases between. This CDR3 contains 14 residues. Germline V gene lookup returns CDR1 SGHNT and CDR2 YENEEA. CDR3 amino acids: CASSLDFSLGELFF. CDR3 in DNA: TGTGCCAGCAGCTTAGATTTTTCCCTCGGGGAGCTGTTTTTT.

This sequence joins TRBV19 and TRBJ1-5, with D uncertain. The CDR3 totals 15 residues. Trimming stripped 1 base from V and 3 bases from J, with 10 bases between. CDR1 LNHDA and CDR2 SQIVND come from the germline V gene (reference sequence). The CDR3 reads CASSIGNSYNQPQHF. The CDR3 DNA sequence: TGTGCCAGTAGTATAGGGAACAGCTACAATCAGCCCCAGCATTTT.

The chain recombines TRBV4-3 with TRBJ2-5, with D possibly TRBD1 on 5 matching bases. CDR1 and CDR2 from the germline V gene are LGHNA and YSLEER. V was trimmed by 0 bases and J by 4 bases, leaving 12 bases between them. The CDR3 consists of 15 residues. Written as DNA, the CDR3 is TGCGCCAGCAGCCAAGATCTTCTGGGGCGAGAGACCCAGTACTTC. The encoded protein is CASSQDLLGRETQYF.

This chain connects TRBV3-1 (or the pseudogene TRBV3-2) to TRBJ2-7; D is perhaps TRBD2 (7 bases). The germline CDR1 and CDR2 sequences are LGHDT and YNNKEL (reference sequence). The CDR3 loop spans 17 amino acids. V was trimmed by 9 bases and J by 2 bases, leaving 26 bases between them. The CDR3 region is CARHPDRGANTPYEQYV. CDR3 bases: TGTGCCAGACATCCAGATCGGGGGGCCAATACACCCTACGAGCAGTACGTC.

The rearrangement joins TRBV10-1 to TRBJ2-3, with 9 bases that match TRBD1. Trimming cost V 7 bases and J 4 bases; bases outside gene matches: 9. There are 15 residues in the CDR3. Germline CDR1 WNHNN, CDR2 SYGVQD (reference sequence). In DNA form, the CDR3 reads TGCGCCAGCATGCCGGGACAGGGTACATCAGATACGCAGTATTTT. Its translation is CASMPGQGTSDTQYF.

The J gene is TRBJ2-1, the V gene TRBV28; 9 positions agree with TRBD2. This CDR3 has 18 amino acids. J was trimmed by 3 bases and V by 7 bases; bases with no gene match: 16. Germline V gives CDR1 MDHEN, CDR2 SYDVKM. The chain's CDR3 is CASNPWVLSSGSYNEQFF. The CDR3 nucleotides are TGTGCCAGCAATCCTTGGGTACTTAGTAGCGGGAGCTACAATGAGCAGTTCTTC.

J is TRBJ2-3 and V is TRBV12-3 or TRBV12-4; a possible D gene is TRBD1 (5 bases). The V gene lost 5 bases and the J gene lost 5 bases, with 11 bases spanning the gap. There are 13 residues in the CDR3. The CDR3 DNA reads as TGTGCCAGCAGTGGGGCTCCTGGAGATACGCAGTATTTT. It translates to CASSGAPGDTQYF.

J is TRBJ1-1 and V is TRBV11-3; D possibly corresponds to TRBD1 (6 bases). Germline values: CDR1 SGHNT, CDR2 YENEEA. Trimming shortened V by 4 bases and J by 7 bases, and 13 bases separated the two germline ends. The CDR3 contains 13 residues. The CDR3 nucleotides are TGTGCCAGCAGCTCCCTACGGACAGTTGAAGCTTTCTTT. This gives the protein CASSSLRTVEAFF.

CDR3 sequence reads: CASSQGETWQVDTQYF. The CDR3 DNA sequence: TGCGCCAGCAGCCAAGGGGAGACCTGGCAGGTAGATACGCAGTATTTT. The chain employs TRBV4-1 and TRBJ2-3; weak D call: TRBD2 (5 bases). The V gene lost 1 base and the J gene lost 5 bases, with 16 bases spanning the gap. The V gene's germline CDR1 is MGHRA and CDR2 YSYEKL. CDR3 size: 16 residues.

This clone has a handful of counts. The chain is built from TRBV10-1 and TRBJ1-4, with TRBD1 identical over 10 bases. The germline gives CDR1 WNHNN, CDR2 SYGVQD (reference sequence). The CDR3 contains 16 residues. V shed 4 bases and J 8 bases; nucleotides not matched to a gene: 10. The CDR3 bases are TGCGCCAGCAGTGCCGGGACAGGGGTATTGGGAGAAAAACTGTTTTTT. This translates into CASSAGTGVLGEKLFF.

This sequence joins TRBV3-1 (or the pseudogene TRBV3-2) and TRBJ1-1; D is ambiguous. Germline V CDR1 and CDR2: LGHDT, YNNKEL (reference sequence). Trimming took 0 bases from V and 3 from J, leaving 5 bases between them. The CDR3 is 13 amino acids. The CDR3 loop reads CASSQEGDTEAFF. The DNA for the CDR3 is TGTGCCAGCAGCCAAGAGGGAGACACTGAAGCTTTCTTT.

The gene calls are TRBV6-5 and TRBJ1-1; no clear D gene. V lost 8 bases and J 4 bases, leaving 20 bases between the germline ends. Germline CDR1 is MNHEY and CDR2 is SVGAGI. The CDR3 extends over 15 amino acids. CDR3: CASSVGQYLRTEAFF. CDR3 coding DNA: TGTGCCAGCTCGGTTGGGCAATATTTGCGCACTGAAGCTTTCTTT.

J is TRBJ2-1 and V is TRBV7-2, with D maybe TRBD2 (8 bases). The V and J ends lost 3 bases and 6 bases respectively, with 18 bases between them. CDR1 SGHTA and CDR2 FQGNSA come from the germline V gene. CDR3 length equals 16 residues. The CDR3: CASSLGTAGVANEQFF. As DNA, the CDR3 is TGTGCCAGCAGCTTGGGGACAGCGGGAGTTGCCAATGAGCAGTTCTTC. Variable domain in full (rest from reference TRBV7-2 and TRBJ2-1): GAGVSQSPSNKVTEKGKDVELRCDPISGHTALYWYRQSLGQGLEFLIYFQGNSAPDKSGLPSDRFSAERTGGSVSTLTIQRTQQEDSAVYLCASSLGTAGVANEQFFGPGTRLTVL.

The chain carries TRBV7-2 and TRBJ2-7; D perhaps matches TRBD2 (6 bases). The V end lost 7 bases, the J end lost 6 bases, and 16 bases lay between the germline ends. From germline, CDR1 is SGHTA and CDR2 FQGNSA. This CDR3 has 13 amino acids. The CDR3 DNA follows: TGTGCCAGCACCCAACACGGGGGTCTCGAGCAGTACGTC. Translating it yields CASTQHGGLEQYV.